The 24 T cell receptor beta chains listed next were all sequenced from one sample in a study of blood T cells in healthy people across ages. A second about 7 to 12 cycle PCR used barcoded and J-beta primers. TCRdb reanalysed the 5' RACE reads using MiXCR and keeps one entry per CDR3 protein. The sample has about 1,800,000 distinct CDR3 sequences; 28% are singletons. Sequenced sample: blood. These receptors came from a woman under 40 in good health.

The chain is built from TRBV13 and TRBJ2-1, with D unresolved. Germline V lookup: CDR1 PRHDT, CDR2 FYEKMQ (reference sequence). Trimming took 7 bases from V and 4 from J, leaving 17 bases between them. CDR3 size: 15 residues. The DNA of the CDR3 is TGTGCCAGCACAGCCGGTCTTAAGAGGTACAATGAGCAGTTCTTC. The encoded protein is CASTAGLKRYNEQFF.

As for this clonotype: One end of the junction is discordant with germline, which a read error may explain. The chain has TRBV3-1 and TRBJ2-5, with 8 positions matching TRBD1. The CDR3 is made up of 14 amino acids. Germline V CDR1 and CDR2: LGHDT, YNNKEL (reference sequence). CDR3 loop: CVSSHRDRRETQYF. CDR3 DNA sequence: TGTGTCAGCAGCCATAGGGACAGGCGAGAGACCCAGTACTTC.

The chain carries TRBV12-3 or TRBV12-4 and TRBJ2-7; D is possibly TRBD1 (6 bases). V was shortened by 7 bases and J by 5 bases, with 21 bases between the two germline ends. The CDR3 has 15 amino acids. The CDR3 nucleotides are TGTGCCAGCAATCCCACAGGGCCGGGATCCCACGAGCAGTACTTC. As protein: CASNPTGPGSHEQYF.

J is TRBJ2-3 and V is TRBV6-2 or TRBV6-3; 9 positions agree with TRBD1. V was pared by 5 bases and J by 3 bases, with 6 bases of the junction left unmatched. Germline lookup yields CDR1 MNHEY and CDR2 SVGEGT. This CDR3 comprises 15 residues. CDR3 in amino acids: CASSTPDRGTDTQYF. CDR3 DNA sequence: TGTGCCAGCAGTACACCGGACAGGGGAACAGATACGCAGTATTTT.

V usage is TRBV5-1 and J usage is TRBJ2-3, with TRBD1 matching 9 bases. The J segment lost 1 base and the V segment lost 4 bases, leaving 4 bases of the junction unmatched. Per germline, CDR1 SGHRS and CDR2 YFSETQ. This CDR3 has 15 residues. CDR3 sequence: CASSAGQGRTDTQYF. CDR3 bases: TGCGCCAGCAGCGCCGGACAGGGGCGCACAGATACGCAGTATTTT.

As regards this clonotype: A much larger clone differs by one base, so this may be a read error. This rearrangement joins TRBV20-1 to TRBJ2-5; D might be TRBD2 (6 bases). The DNA end is more similar to TRBJ2-7, so the J call may be wrong. The CDR3 spans 14 residues. Looked up from germline, CDR1 is DFQATT and CDR2 is SNEGSKA (reference sequence). The CDR3 region has the DNA TGCAGTGCAACTCCAGCGGGCCCCTACTACGAGCAGTACTTC. Translated, it gives CSATPAGPYYEQYF.

J is TRBJ2-4 and V is TRBV29-1; D possibly corresponds to TRBD1 (6 bases). V was cut by 2 bases and J by 13 bases, with 18 bases left in between. This CDR3 is built from 13 residues. Germline CDR1 is SQVTM and CDR2 is ANQGSEA. CDR3 sequence (DNA): TGCAGCGTTGAATCAGGGGTCGTTCGCGGGCAGTACTTC. Translating it yields CSVESGVVRGQYF.

The gene calls are TRBV27 and TRBJ2-3; 8 nucleotides line up with TRBD2. CDR1 and CDR2 from the germline V gene are MNHEY and SMNVEV (reference sequence). The CDR3 loop spans 14 amino acids. V lost 10 bases and J lost 5; bases outside the gene matches: 11. The CDR3 DNA follows: TGTGCCAACAGCTCCTGGCGGGGGGTAGATACGCAGTATTTT. It encodes CANSSWRGVDTQYF.

This rearrangement joins TRBV21-1 to TRBJ2-7; the D call TRBD1 from the table was never checked on the DNA. TRBV21-1 is deemed a pseudogene. The CDR3 loop spans 12 amino acids. The CDR3 DNA reads as TGTGTCGGACGACTGTCGAGCTACGAGCAGTACTTC. Its protein product is CVGRLSSYEQYF.

As regards this clonotype: Sequence at one end of the junction differs from germline and may be a read error. The chain carries TRBV7-9 and TRBJ2-6; a possible D gene is TRBD1 (5 bases). The germline V gene encodes CDR1 SEHNR and CDR2 FQNEAQ (reference sequence). This CDR3 region has 17 residues. CDR3: CASSPPVGFTGANVQTF. The CDR3 DNA is TGCGCCAGCAGCCCCCCGGTGGGTTTCACTGGGGCCAACGTCCAGACTTTC.

This clonotype was found a few times. The rearrangement uses TRBV7-7 and TRBJ2-1; tentative D call: TRBD1 (6 bases). V shed 4 bases and J shed 7 bases, with 14 bases lying between them. This CDR3 has 14 residues. Germline V CDR1 and CDR2: SSHAT, FNYEAQ (reference sequence). CDR3 coding DNA: TGTGCCAGCAGCTCAAATCCCGGGACAAATGAGCAGTTCTTC. This codes for CASSSNPGTNEQFF.

A single count supports this clonotype. This may stem from a read error, because a much larger clone lies one nucleotide away. The chain couples TRBV3-1 to TRBJ2-4; weak D call: TRBD2 (5 bases). The CDR3 has 16 amino acids. In germline, CDR1 is LGHDT, CDR2 YNNKEL (reference sequence). V was cut by 1 base and J by 13 bases, with 23 bases left in between. The CDR3 coding sequence is TGTGCCAGCAGCCAAGTGGCGAGAGGGCTATACAATGAGCAGTACTTC. This translates into CASSQVARGLYNEQYF.

This sequence joins TRBV12-3 or TRBV12-4 and TRBJ2-1; D gene ambiguous. The CDR3 contains 13 residues. Deletions cut 7 bases from V and 7 bases from J, with 14 bases between. The CDR3 DNA is TGTGCCAGCATTTCAGAGCCATCGAATGAGCAGTTCTTC. Translated, it gives CASISEPSNEQFF.

This clonotype has just a few counts. The chain has TRBV29-1 and TRBJ2-1; D call uncertain. In germline, CDR1 is SQVTM, CDR2 ANQGSEA. Trimming stripped 4 bases from V and 5 bases from J, with 6 bases between. The CDR3 sequence is 11 residues long. The CDR3 region has the DNA TGCAGCGTTGCCCTAGACAATGAGCAGTTCTTC. Protein product: CSVALDNEQFF.

This sequence joins TRBV7-3 and TRBJ1-2, with D possibly matching TRBD1 (6 bases). Per the germline V gene, CDR1 is SGHTA and CDR2 is FQGTGA. Trimming took 5 bases from V and 6 from J, leaving 19 bases between them. The CDR3 runs to 15 residues. The CDR3 DNA reads TGTGCCAGCAGCGAAGGCAACAGGGTGGGAGATGGCTACACCTTC. This translates into CASSEGNRVGDGYTF.

This clonotype was recorded a few times. It is unclear where the CDR3 begins or ends on the DNA, so no DNA is shown, and the CDR3 is as TCRdb lists it. J is TRBJ2-5 and V is TRBV4-1. Germline V CDR1 and CDR2: MGHRA, YSYEKL. The CDR3 is 16 residues long, ends included. CDR3 protein: CASSHGFGTGSETRYF.

The chain's CDR3 is CASSYGQGSSGNTIYF. The DNA for the CDR3 is TGTGCCAGCAGCTACGGACAGGGAAGCTCTGGAAACACCATATATTTT. This chain connects TRBV7-9 to TRBJ1-3; the match to TRBD1 covers 8 bases. The CDR3 consists of 16 residues. Looked up from germline, CDR1 is SEHNR and CDR2 is FQNEAQ (reference sequence). V shed 4 bases and J 0 bases; nucleotides not matched to a gene: 5.

Regarding this clonotype: One junction end does not reproduce the germline sequence, and a read error may be involved. The chain is built from TRBV2 and TRBJ2-3; a weak D match, TRBD1 (6 bases). Germline values: CDR1 SNHLY, CDR2 FYNNEI. The CDR3 spans 15 residues. The CDR3 spells CACRGILASTDTQYF. The DNA of the CDR3 is TGTGCCTGCAGGGGAATTCTTGCTAGCACAGATACGCAGTATTTT. The full variable domain, its missing parts supplied by reference TRBV2 and TRBJ2-3, is EPEVTQTPSHQVTQMGQEVILRCVPISNHLYFYWYRQILGQKVEFLVSFYNNEISEKSEIFDDQFSVERPDGSNFTLKIRSTKLEDSAMYFCACRGILASTDTQYFGPGTRLTVL.

This chain joins TRBV18 and TRBJ1-4; D unclear. The V gene's germline CDR1 is KGHSH and CDR2 LQKENI. Trimming took 1 base from V and 7 from J, leaving 7 bases between them. This CDR3 comprises 13 residues. The DNA of the CDR3 is TGTGCCAGCTCACCACAGGAGGGTGAAAAACTGTTTTTT. Its protein is CASSPQEGEKLFF.

This clonotype was detected many times. The chain joins TRBV29-1 to TRBJ1-1, with D perhaps TRBD1 (5 bases). The CDR3 consists of 14 residues. Looked up from germline, CDR1 is SQVTM and CDR2 is ANQGSEA. V was pared by 4 bases and J by 0 bases, with 12 bases between. The DNA for the CDR3 is TGCAGCGTTGTGGGGGATGCTGTGAACACTGAAGCTTTCTTT. Its protein product is CSVVGDAVNTEAFF.

This clonotype was observed a few times. The chain is built from TRBV12-3 or TRBV12-4 and TRBJ2-2, with TRBD2 as a possible D gene (6 bases). The CDR3 runs 14 residues. Trimming took 6 bases from V and 14 from J, leaving 22 bases between them. CDR3 in amino acids: CASSPGTLGQVLFF. For the CDR3, the DNA is TGTGCCAGCAGCCCCGGGACTCTTGGGCAGGTACTGTTTTTT.

There are a few counts of this clonotype. The genes are TRBV12-3 or TRBV12-4 and TRBJ2-4; 9 bases are a match to TRBD1. V shed 5 bases, J shed 13 bases, and the junction held 12 bases outside the gene matches. The CDR3 extends over 14 amino acids. The CDR3 DNA is TGTGCCAGCAGTCCGAGACAGGGGGTGGTTGAGCAGTACTTC. Its translation is CASSPRQGVVEQYF.

This clonotype was counted once. This chain connects TRBV5-6 to TRBJ2-5, with no clear D. Trimming shortened V by 0 bases and J by 11 bases, and 17 bases separated the two germline ends. Per the germline V gene, CDR1 is SGHDT and CDR2 is YYEEEE. This CDR3 has 14 amino acids. The CDR3 coding sequence is TGTGCCAGCAGCTTGGCCACGACTCGCCATGAGCAGTACTTC. It specifies CASSLATTRHEQYF.

A few counts support this clonotype. V and J are TRBV20-1 and TRBJ1-4, with TRBD1 identical over 7 bases. The CDR3 loop spans 15 amino acids. V lost 0 bases, J lost 6 bases, and 7 bases stayed unmatched. Per germline, CDR1 DFQATT and CDR2 SNEGSKA (reference sequence). CDR3 sequence (DNA): TGCAGTGCTAGAGACGGGGACAGCGGGGATGAAAAACTGTTTTTT. Protein product: CSARDGDSGDEKLFF.